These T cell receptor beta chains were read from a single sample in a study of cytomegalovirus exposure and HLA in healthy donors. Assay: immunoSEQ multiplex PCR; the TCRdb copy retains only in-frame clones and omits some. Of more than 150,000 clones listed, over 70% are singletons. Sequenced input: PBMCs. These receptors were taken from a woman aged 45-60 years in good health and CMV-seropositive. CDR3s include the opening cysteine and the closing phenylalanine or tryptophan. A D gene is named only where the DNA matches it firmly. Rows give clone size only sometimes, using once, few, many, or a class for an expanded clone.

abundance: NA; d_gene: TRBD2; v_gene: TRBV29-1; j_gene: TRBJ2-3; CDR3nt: TGCAGCGTTCTCAATAGCGGGGGGGCGGCAGATACGCAGTATTTT; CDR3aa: CSVLNSGGAADTQYF
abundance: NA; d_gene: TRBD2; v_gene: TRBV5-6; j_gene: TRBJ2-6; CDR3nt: TGTGCCAGCAGCTATGGTCTTCTAGCGGGGGGGTCTGGGGCCAACGTCCTGACTTTC; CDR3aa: CASSYGLLAGGSGANVLTF
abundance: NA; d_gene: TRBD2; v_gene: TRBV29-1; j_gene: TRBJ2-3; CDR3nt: TGCAGCGGTTACGGGAGGTTCACAGATACGCAGTATTTT; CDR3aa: CSGYGRFTDTQYF
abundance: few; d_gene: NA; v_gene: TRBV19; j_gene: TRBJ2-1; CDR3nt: TGTGCCAGTAGTCCCCAGCGGAGCTCCTACAATGAGCAGTTCTTC; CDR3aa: CASSPQRSSYNEQFF
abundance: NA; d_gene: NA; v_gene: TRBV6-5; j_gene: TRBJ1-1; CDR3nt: TGTGCCAGCAGTTATTCTCGCGACACTGAAGCTTTCTTT; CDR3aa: CASSYSRDTEAFF
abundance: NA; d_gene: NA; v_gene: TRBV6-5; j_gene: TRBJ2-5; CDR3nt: TGTGCCAGCGGGTGGGGACCCGGGCGGGGAGAGACCCAGTACTTC; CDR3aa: CASGWGPGRGETQYF
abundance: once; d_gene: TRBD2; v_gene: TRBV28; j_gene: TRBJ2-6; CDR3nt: TGTGCCAGCAGTTTATGGGGAGGGACCAGGGGGGCCAACGTCCTGACTTTC; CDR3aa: CASSLWGGTRGANVLTF
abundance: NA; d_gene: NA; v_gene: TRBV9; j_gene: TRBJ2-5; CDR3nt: TGTGCCAGCAGCGAGCTGGGGCCAGGGGAAGAGACCCAGTACTTC; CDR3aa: CASSELGPGEETQYF
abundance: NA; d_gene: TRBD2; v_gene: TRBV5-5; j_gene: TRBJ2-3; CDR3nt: TGTGCCGGGGCCTTTAGCGGGACGCGCACAGATACGCAGTATTTT; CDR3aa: CAGAFSGTRTDTQYF
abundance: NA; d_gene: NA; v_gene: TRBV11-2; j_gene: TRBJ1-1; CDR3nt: TGTGCCAGCAGCCTCGAGGGTCCAGGCACTGAAGCTTTCTTT; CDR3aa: CASSLEGPGTEAFF
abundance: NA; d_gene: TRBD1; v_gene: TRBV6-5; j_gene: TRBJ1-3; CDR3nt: TGTGCCAGCAGTTACACCGGTCGGACAGGCGGAAACACCATATATTTT; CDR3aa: CASSYTGRTGGNTIYF
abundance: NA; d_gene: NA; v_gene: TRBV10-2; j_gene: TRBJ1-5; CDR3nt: TGCGCCAGCAGTTTGCCGGGAGCAAGTGATCAGCCCCAGCATTTT; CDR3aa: CASSLPGASDQPQHF
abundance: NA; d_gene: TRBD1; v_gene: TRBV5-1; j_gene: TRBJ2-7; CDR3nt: TGCGCCAGCAGGCTTGGGACAGGGGACTCCTACGAGCAGTACTTC; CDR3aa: CASRLGTGDSYEQYF
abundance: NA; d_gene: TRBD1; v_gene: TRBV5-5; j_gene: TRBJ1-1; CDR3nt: TGTGCCAGCAGCTTAGGGACAGGGGTCACTGAAGCTTTCTTT; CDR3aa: CASSLGTGVTEAFF
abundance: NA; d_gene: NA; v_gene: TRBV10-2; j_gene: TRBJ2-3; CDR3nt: TGCGCCAGCCACCATATCTTTCCAGGGTTAACCTTGAAAAGCACAGATACGCAGTATTTT; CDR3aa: CASHHIFPGLTLKSTDTQYF
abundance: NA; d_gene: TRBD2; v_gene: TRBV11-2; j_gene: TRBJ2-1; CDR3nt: TGTGCCAGCAGCCCCCGGGGACTAGCGGGAGCCAATGAGCAGTTCTTC; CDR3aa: CASSPRGLAGANEQFF
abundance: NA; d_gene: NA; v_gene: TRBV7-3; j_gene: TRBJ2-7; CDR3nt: TGTGCCAGCAGCTTTAGTGTAGATCATGGCGAGCAGTACTTC; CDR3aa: CASSFSVDHGEQYF
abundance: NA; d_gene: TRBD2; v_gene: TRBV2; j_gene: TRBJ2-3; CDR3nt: TGTGCCAGCAAGCGGGATCAGCCAGATACGCAGTATTTT; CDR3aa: CASKRDQPDTQYF
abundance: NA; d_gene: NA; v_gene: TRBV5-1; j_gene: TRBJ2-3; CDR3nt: TGCGCCAGCAGCTTGTATACTTTTGGGGGGAGCTACTTT; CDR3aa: CASSLYTFGGSYF
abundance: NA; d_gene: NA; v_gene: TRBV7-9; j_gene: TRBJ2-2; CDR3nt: TGTGCCAGCAGCTTAGTCGAGGAGTCCGGGGAGCTGTTTTTT; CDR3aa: CASSLVEESGELFF
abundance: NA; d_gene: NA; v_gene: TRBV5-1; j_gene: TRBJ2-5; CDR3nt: TGCGCCAGCAGCTCGCACGGGGACTCGGCGTCGACCCAGTACTTC; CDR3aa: CASSSHGDSASTQYF
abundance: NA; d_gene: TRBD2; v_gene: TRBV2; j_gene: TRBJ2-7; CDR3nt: TGTGCCAGCAGTCAGCCGACTAGCGGGGATGAGCAGTACTTC; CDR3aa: CASSQPTSGDEQYF
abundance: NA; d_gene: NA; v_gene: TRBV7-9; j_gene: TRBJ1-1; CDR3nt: TGTGCCAGCAGCCAAGCTCCTCAGAGGGCTTTCTTT; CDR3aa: CASSQAPQRAFF
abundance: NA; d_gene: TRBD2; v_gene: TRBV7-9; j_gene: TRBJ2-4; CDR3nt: TGTGCCAGCAGCTTCGCCGGGACTAGCGACATTCAGTACTTC; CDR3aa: CASSFAGTSDIQYF
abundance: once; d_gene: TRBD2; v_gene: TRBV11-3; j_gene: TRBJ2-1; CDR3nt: TGTGCCAGCAGTGACGGAGTGACTAGCGGATTCAATGAGCAGTTCTTC; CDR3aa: CASSDGVTSGFNEQFF
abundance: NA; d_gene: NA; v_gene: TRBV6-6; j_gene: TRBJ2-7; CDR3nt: TGTGCCAGCAGTTACGGACAGACCCCATACGAGCAGTACTTC; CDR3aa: CASSYGQTPYEQYF
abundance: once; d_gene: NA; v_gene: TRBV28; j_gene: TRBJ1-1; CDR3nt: TGTGCCAGCAGCTTATTACCGGGGAACGTGGTGAACACTGAAGCTTTCTTT; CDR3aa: CASSLLPGNVVNTEAFF
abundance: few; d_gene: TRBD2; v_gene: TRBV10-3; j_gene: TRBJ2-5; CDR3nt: TGTGCCATCAGTGACTTTGGACTAGCGGGGGGTCGGGAGACCCAGTACTTC; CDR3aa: CAISDFGLAGGRETQYF
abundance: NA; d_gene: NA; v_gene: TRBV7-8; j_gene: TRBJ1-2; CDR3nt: TGTGCCAGCAGCTTAGGCCCTCTCGACGGGGACTATGGCTACACCTTC; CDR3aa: CASSLGPLDGDYGYTF
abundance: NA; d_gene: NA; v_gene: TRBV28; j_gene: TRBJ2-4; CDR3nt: TGTGCCAGCAGTTTAATCCGAAACATTCAGTACTTC; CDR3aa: CASSLIRNIQYF
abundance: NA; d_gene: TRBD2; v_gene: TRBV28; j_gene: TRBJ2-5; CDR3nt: TGTGCCAGCAGTTTAGGACGACTAGCGGGTGGGGGGGAGACCCAGTACTTC; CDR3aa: CASSLGRLAGGGETQYF
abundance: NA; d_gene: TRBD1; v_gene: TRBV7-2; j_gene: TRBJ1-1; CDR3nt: TGTGCCAGCAGCCCCGGGACAGGGGGCCTGAACACTGAAGCTTTCTTT; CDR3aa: CASSPGTGGLNTEAFF
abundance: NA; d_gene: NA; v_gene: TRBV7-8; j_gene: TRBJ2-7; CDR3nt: TGTGCCAGCAGCTTAGGTCCCTCGGCCTACGAGCAGTACTTC; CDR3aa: CASSLGPSAYEQYF